The 27 T cell receptor beta chains listed next were all sequenced from one sample in a study of T cell responses to AZD1222 COVID-19 vaccine. The table came from immunoSEQ multiplex PCR; TCRdb's copy has only in-frame clones and leaves some out. Among roughly 170,000 clones listed, 88% were seen once. The material sequenced was peripheral blood, taken on day 0 of AZD1222 vaccination. These receptors all stem from an adult in good health.

J is TRBJ2-5 and V is TRBV11-2; no clear D. Germline-derived CDR1 and CDR2 are SGHAT and FQNNGV. This CDR3 contains 12 residues. V shed 5 bases and J shed 0 bases, with 4 bases lying between them. For the CDR3, the DNA is TGTGCCAGCAGCCGGGACCAAGAGACCCAGTACTTC. Amino acids: CASSRDQETQYF.

The rearrangement uses TRBV27 and TRBJ2-1; 8 bases match TRBD2. Looked up from germline, CDR1 is MNHEY and CDR2 is SMNVEV (reference sequence). The CDR3 contains 14 residues. The J segment lost 6 bases and the V segment lost 8 bases, leaving 9 bases of the junction unmatched. The CDR3 sequence is CASASGTSTNEQFF. CDR3 DNA sequence: TGTGCCAGCGCCTCCGGGACTAGTACCAATGAGCAGTTCTTC.

The J gene is TRBJ2-7, the V gene TRBV6-5; D not resolved. CDR3 length: 13 residues. The V and J ends lost 7 bases and 5 bases respectively, with 15 bases between them. Germline CDR1 and CDR2: MNHEY and SVGAGI. In DNA, the CDR3 is TGTGCCAGCAAAAAATGGGAACCCCACGAGCAGTACTTC. Its translation: CASKKWEPHEQYF.

This chain uses TRBV4-2 with TRBJ2-1; D possibly corresponds to TRBD2 (7 bases). V lost 0 bases, J lost 15 bases, and 15 bases lay in between. Germline V gene lookup returns CDR1 LGHNA and CDR2 YNFKEQ. CDR3 length equals 13 residues. CDR3 sequence reads: CASSQDEGGRVFF. As DNA, the CDR3 is TGTGCCAGCAGCCAAGATGAAGGGGGGAGGGTGTTCTTC.

The chain uses TRBV5-1 and TRBJ1-1; D possibly corresponds to TRBD1 (6 bases). Germline V gene data show CDR1 as SGHRS and CDR2 as YFSETQ. The CDR3 contains 15 residues. Trimming cost V 4 bases and J 0 bases, with 13 bases left between them. CDR3 sequence reads: CASSPQGGMNTEAFF. CDR3 DNA: TGCGCCAGCAGCCCACAGGGTGGAATGAACACTGAAGCTTTCTTT. Full variable domain (remainder filled in from reference TRBV5-1 and TRBJ1-1): KAGVTQTPRYLIKTRGQQVTLSCSPISGHRSVSWYQQTPGQGLQFLFEYFSETQRNKGNFPGRFSGRQFSNSRSEMNVSTLELGDSALYLCASSPQGGMNTEAFFGQGTRLTVV.

The count of this clone is one. This chain uses TRBV7-3 with TRBJ2-1; D remains ambiguous. From germline, CDR1 is SGHTA and CDR2 FQGTGA. The ends were cut back, 2 bases at V and 8 bases at J, with 4 bases in the middle. The CDR3 is 11 amino acids. The CDR3 DNA follows: TGTGCCAGCAGCTTAGGTGATGAGCAGTTCTTC. Its protein is CASSLGDEQFF.

The V gene is TRBV2, the J gene TRBJ1-1; D is unclear. CDR3 length: 15 amino acids. Germline V gene lookup returns CDR1 SNHLY and CDR2 FYNNEI. V lost 4 bases and J 0 bases, leaving 12 bases between the germline ends. The CDR3 DNA reads TGTGCCAGCAGTGGGGCCGCAGTTATGAACACTGAAGCTTTCTTT. It codes for CASSGAAVMNTEAFF.

The count of this clone is one. Mismatch with germline at one junction end may stem from a read error. V and J are TRBV9 and TRBJ2-7, with TRBD1 as a possible D gene (6 bases). The CDR3 spans 13 residues. Germline V gene data show CDR1 as SGDLS and CDR2 as YYNGEE. The CDR3 reads CASGVGTSSEQYF. For the CDR3, the DNA is TGTGCCAGCGGAGTCGGGACATCCTCCGAGCAGTACTTC.

The genes are TRBV4-2 and TRBJ2-1; perhaps TRBD2 as D (6 bases). Germline V gives CDR1 LGHNA, CDR2 YNFKEQ. Trimming removed 4 bases at V and 9 bases at J, with 10 bases between. The CDR3 runs 12 residues. CDR3: CASSPAGGEQFF. CDR3 coding DNA: TGTGCCAGCAGCCCGGCCGGGGGTGAGCAGTTCTTC.

This rearrangement joins TRBV6-2 or TRBV6-3 to TRBJ1-2; D perhaps matches TRBD1 (5 bases). The CDR3 spans 14 residues. Germline V gene lookup returns CDR1 MNHEY and CDR2 SVGEGT. V gave up 2 bases and J gave up 3 bases, with 10 bases separating them. CDR3 region: CASSYGTVYYGYTF. CDR3 DNA: TGTGCCAGCAGTTACGGGACGGTCTACTATGGCTACACCTTC.

The chain couples TRBV6-5 to TRBJ1-2; D call uncertain. Trimming shortened V by 8 bases and J by 7 bases, and 14 bases separated the two germline ends. CDR3 length: 12 residues. In germline, CDR1 is MNHEY, CDR2 SVGAGI. As DNA, the CDR3 is TGTGCCAGCCGAGAGGGCAGAAGTGGCTACACCTTC. Its protein is CASREGRSGYTF.

This chain joins TRBV18 and TRBJ2-7, with D maybe TRBD2 (5 bases). The CDR3 has 14 residues. V lost 1 base and J lost 3, with 10 bases in between. Looked up from germline, CDR1 is KGHSH and CDR2 is LQKENI. Here the CDR3 DNA reads TGTGCCAGCTCACCACTTAGCGCCAGCTACGAGCAGTACTTC. Amino acid sequence: CASSPLSASYEQYF.

The V and J genes are TRBV19 and TRBJ2-7, with D maybe TRBD1 (6 bases). The germline V and J ends were trimmed by 3 bases and 5 bases, with 11 bases remaining between them. Germline-derived CDR1 and CDR2 are LNHDA and SQIVND (reference sequence). This CDR3 comprises 13 residues. CDR3 sequence reads: CASSMNRVNEQYF. CDR3 nucleotides: TGTGCCAGTAGTATGAACAGGGTTAACGAGCAGTACTTC.

This chain joins TRBV7-8 and TRBJ1-4; perhaps TRBD1 as D (5 bases). CDR1 is SGHVS and CDR2 is FQNEAQ in the germline V gene. The V gene lost 1 base and the J gene lost 6 bases, with 9 bases spanning the gap. The CDR3 length is 14 residues. The CDR3 DNA sequence: TGTGCCAGCAGCTTAGGGGGACCTTATGAAAAACTGTTTTTT. This sequence encodes CASSLGGPYEKLFF.

The chain employs TRBV28 and TRBJ1-4; D not resolved. This CDR3 has 12 amino acids. Per the germline V gene, CDR1 is MDHEN and CDR2 is SYDVKM. V lost 5 bases to trimming and J lost 9 bases, with 10 bases between them. The DNA of the CDR3 is TGTGCCAGCAGTCTTCCCTCCCAAAAACTGTTTTTT. Translated, it gives CASSLPSQKLFF.

The chain couples TRBV6-1 to TRBJ1-6, with unresolved D. V shed 0 bases and J shed 4 bases, with 13 bases lying between them. The CDR3 contains 17 residues. Looked up from germline, CDR1 is MNHNS and CDR2 is SASEGT. The CDR3 DNA sequence: TGTGCCAGCAGTGAAGCGCATAGGAACCAATATAATTCACCCCTCCACTTT. Its translation: CASSEAHRNQYNSPLHF.

The chain links TRBV9 to TRBJ2-7; 9 positions match TRBD2. J was trimmed by 0 bases and V by 0 bases; bases with no gene match: 4. This CDR3 comprises 16 residues. Germline-derived CDR1 and CDR2 are SGDLS and YYNGEE. The chain's CDR3 is CASSVGLAGSSYEQYF. The CDR3 bases are TGTGCCAGCAGCGTAGGGCTAGCGGGGAGCTCCTACGAGCAGTACTTC.

This chain joins TRBV11-2 and TRBJ1-1, with D hard to call. The germline gives CDR1 SGHAT, CDR2 FQNNGV. The length of the CDR3 is 12 residues. V lost 5 bases, J lost 2 bases, and 6 bases lay in between. Here the CDR3 reads CASSPRNTEAFF. In nucleotides, the CDR3 is TGTGCCAGCAGCCCGAGAAACACTGAAGCTTTCTTT.

The gene calls are TRBV5-5 and TRBJ1-1; D gene uncertain. V lost 0 bases, J lost 6 bases, and 6 bases lay in between. The V gene's germline CDR1 is SGHKS and CDR2 YYEKEE (reference sequence). The CDR3 is made up of 12 amino acids. CDR3 amino acids: CASSLVSPEAFF. CDR3 DNA: TGTGCCAGCAGCTTGGTGAGCCCTGAAGCTTTCTTT.

The rearrangement uses TRBV6-5 and TRBJ2-2; perhaps TRBD1 as D (5 bases). The CDR3 runs 13 residues. Germline loops: CDR1 MNHEY, CDR2 SVGAGI. V was pared by 3 bases and J by 7 bases, with 9 bases between. CDR3 in amino acids: CASSYGQGGELFF. The CDR3 nucleotides are TGTGCCAGCAGTTATGGGCAGGGCGGGGAGCTGTTTTTT.

The chain links TRBV27 to TRBJ1-1; TRBD1 matches 7 bases. Unmatched junction bases numbered 4, after V lost 3 bases and J lost 3 bases. CDR1 is MNHEY, CDR2 SMNVEV, per germline (reference sequence). This CDR3 is 14 amino acids long. CDR3 sequence reads: CASSLRGLDTEAFF. The CDR3 region has the DNA TGTGCCAGCAGTTTGAGGGGGCTAGACACTGAAGCTTTCTTT.

The V call is TRBV7-9, the J call TRBJ1-2; TRBD1 aligns across 8 bases. CDR1 SEHNR and CDR2 FQNEAQ come from the germline V gene (reference sequence). CDR3 length: 16 amino acids. V lost 5 bases to trimming and J lost 2 bases; unmatched junction nucleotides: 10. CDR3 residues: CASSPTGQAPNYGYTF. Written as DNA, the CDR3 is TGTGCCAGCAGCCCTACGGGACAGGCCCCGAACTATGGCTACACCTTC.

The chain links TRBV29-1 to TRBJ2-1, with D possibly matching TRBD2 (6 bases). The CDR3 consists of 15 residues. The germline gives CDR1 SQVTM, CDR2 ANQGSEA. With 7 bases removed from V and 0 bases from J, the gap between germline ends came to 16 bases. This CDR3 is CSAGGGGSSYNEQFF. The CDR3 bases are TGCAGCGCCGGGGGTGGGGGATCCTCCTACAATGAGCAGTTCTTC.

The genes are TRBV30 and TRBJ1-3; possible D gene TRBD1, 5 bases. CDR3 length equals 13 residues. V lost 0 bases and J lost 7, with 10 bases in between. The germline gives CDR1 GTSNPN, CDR2 SVGIG (reference sequence). CDR3: CAWSVQAPNTIYF. The CDR3 nucleotides are TGTGCCTGGAGTGTACAGGCGCCGAACACCATATATTTT.

The rearrangement links TRBV10-1 to TRBJ1-1; 7 nucleotides match TRBD1. J lost 1 base, V lost 2 bases, and 1 base had no gene match. CDR1 WNHNN and CDR2 SYGVQD come from the germline V gene (reference sequence). This CDR3 has 14 residues. As DNA, the CDR3 is TGCGCCAGCAGTGAGGCAGGGGGGAACACTGAAGCTTTCTTT. This encodes CASSEAGGNTEAFF.

V usage is TRBV6-4 and J usage is TRBJ2-6, with 7 bases aligning to TRBD2. V was clipped by 3 bases and J by 4 bases; unmatched bases: 3. Germline-derived CDR1 and CDR2 are MRHNA and SNTAGT. The CDR3 runs to 15 residues. The CDR3 region has the DNA TGTGCCAGCAGTGAGGGGGGGACCGGGGCCAACGTCCTGACTTTC. Amino acids: CASSEGGTGANVLTF.

CDR3 DNA: TGTGCCAGCAGTGTGAGGTCGGCCCAGCATTTT. Translation: CASSVRSAQHF. The V and J genes are TRBV2 and TRBJ1-5, with no clear D. This CDR3 comprises 11 residues. V was trimmed by 4 bases and J by 11 bases, leaving 9 bases between them. Per the germline V gene, CDR1 is SNHLY and CDR2 is FYNNEI.